This entry is about one TCR beta chain. Its antigen remains unknown. This record comes from a study of T-cell reconstitution after alpha-beta-depleted transplantation in children. Study-wide results and limits: Several hundred expanded graft clones reportedly were the source of alpha-beta T cells about two months after transplant. It was surviving recipient T cells and thymic progenitors that gave some patients high TCRbeta diversity at day 60. T-cell counts and diversity at one year post-transplant came mainly from newly produced T cells.

Molecular barcoding with unique molecular identifiers was used for the TCRbeta library. TCRdb fed the PCR reads into MiXCR, producing one record per CDR3 protein. The sample has more than 200,000 distinct CDR3 sequences; roughly 25% are singletons. The starting material was PBMCs, obtained before TCRalphabeta/CD19-depleted stem cell transplant. The TCR sequence derives from a girl aged 2-10 years with Fanconi anemia, due to receive a stem cell transplant.

The CDR3 sequence is CASSPTSGSRNEQFF. CDR3 coding DNA: TGCGCCAGCAGCCCGACTAGCGGGAGTCGCAATGAGCAGTTCTTC. The V and J genes are TRBV5-1 and TRBJ2-1; TRBD2 matches at 12 bases. The CDR3 has 15 residues. From germline, CDR1 is SGHRS and CDR2 YFSETQ. The V gene end was trimmed by 4 bases and the J gene end by 6 bases; junction bases not matched to a gene: 5.